These 20 T cell receptor beta chains originate from one sample sequenced in a study of OX40 agonist ivuxolimab in advanced cancers. Measured with immunoSEQ multiplex PCR; TCRdb has only the in-frame clones, and not every one. The table lists tens of thousands of clones, 80% to 90% of them singletons. The sequences come from CD4+ or CD8+ T cells sorted from blood, collected in a trial of the OX40 agonist ivuxolimab. These receptors all stem from an adult with an advanced solid tumor such as melanoma, head and neck, liver or kidney cancer.

As for this clone: This same CDR3 is encoded by further DNA sequences in the sample. The V gene is TRBV28, the J gene TRBJ2-1, with no clear D. The CDR3 has 12 residues. Per germline, CDR1 MDHEN and CDR2 SYDVKM. V was cut by 3 bases and J by 4 bases, with 4 bases left in between. The CDR3 bases are TGTGCCAGCAGTTTCGAATACAATGAGCAGTTCTTC. Its translation: CASSFEYNEQFF.

This clone has only a few counts. The rearrangement links TRBV9 to TRBJ2-3; no firm D call. The germline V and J ends were trimmed by 1 base and 0 bases, with 15 bases remaining between them. This CDR3 spans 17 amino acids. Germline CDR1 SGDLS, CDR2 YYNGEE. The CDR3 reads CASSVQGSPASTDTQYF. In DNA, the CDR3 is TGTGCCAGCAGCGTACAAGGGTCCCCGGCTAGCACAGATACGCAGTATTTT. The full variable domain, its missing parts supplied by reference TRBV9 and TRBJ2-3, is DSGVTQTPKHLITATGQRVTLRCSPRSGDLSVYWYQQSLDQGLQFLIQYYNGEERAKGNILERFSAQQFPDLHSELNLSSLELGDSALYFCASSVQGSPASTDTQYFGPGTRLTVL.

The sample holds one count of this clone. The chain combines TRBV10-3 with TRBJ2-7; 8 nucleotides agree with TRBD2. The V gene end was trimmed by 10 bases and the J gene end by 6 bases; junction bases not matched to a gene: 8. Germline CDR1 and CDR2: ENHRY and SYGVKD. The CDR3 has 12 amino acids. DNA for the CDR3: TGTGCCAGCGCCGCGGGGGGAGGCGAGCAGTACTTC. Residues: CASAAGGGEQYF.

The chain's CDR3 is CASSEAVVPGQGYGYTF. The CDR3 DNA sequence: TGTGCCAGCAGTGAAGCTGTGGTCCCGGGACAGGGCTATGGCTACACCTTC. This rearrangement joins TRBV2 to TRBJ1-2; 9 positions agree with TRBD1. Germline CDR1 is SNHLY and CDR2 is FYNNEI. CDR3 length: 17 amino acids. Trimming removed 0 bases from V and 4 bases from J; junction bases left unmatched: 9.

The chain couples TRBV7-9 to TRBJ1-1; D is perhaps TRBD1 (5 bases). This CDR3 comprises 14 residues. CDR1 SEHNR and CDR2 FQNEAQ come from the germline V gene (reference sequence). V was pared by 5 bases and J by 4 bases, with 14 bases between. CDR3 amino acids: CASSVGGARTEAFF. CDR3 nucleotides: TGTGCCAGCAGCGTTGGAGGGGCTCGCACTGAAGCTTTCTTT.

The chain is built from TRBV4-1 and TRBJ2-5; a possible D gene is TRBD2 (5 bases). The germline V and J ends were trimmed by 4 bases and 5 bases, with 11 bases remaining between them. Germline lookup yields CDR1 MGHRA and CDR2 YSYEKL. The CDR3 extends over 13 amino acids. The DNA for the CDR3 is TGCGCCAGCAGCCGAGGGCCGAGGGAGACCCAGTACTTC. Translation: CASSRGPRETQYF.

V usage is TRBV5-1 and J usage is TRBJ1-4, with 8 bases lining up with TRBD1. The J segment lost 8 bases and the V segment lost 0 bases, leaving 6 bases of the junction unmatched. Germline CDR1 is SGHRS and CDR2 is YFSETQ. The CDR3 runs to 15 residues. CDR3 region: CASSLGGQAGEKLFF. Here the CDR3 DNA reads TGCGCCAGCAGCTTGGGGGGACAGGCTGGGGAAAAACTGTTTTTT.

J is TRBJ1-6 and V is TRBV5-1; D not certain. The germline V gene encodes CDR1 SGHRS and CDR2 YFSETQ. V was clipped by 3 bases and J by 0 bases, with 4 bases between them. This CDR3 has 14 amino acids. CDR3: CASSSSSYNSPLHF. In nucleotides, the CDR3 is TGCGCCAGCAGCTCGAGCTCCTATAATTCACCCCTCCACTTT.

This clone was seen a single time. V and J are TRBV2 and TRBJ2-6, with D maybe TRBD1 (6 bases). Looked up from germline, CDR1 is SNHLY and CDR2 is FYNNEI. Trimming cost V 6 bases and J 1 base, with 19 bases left between them. The CDR3 loop spans 18 amino acids. The CDR3 nucleotides are TGTGCCAGCAGGGAAACAGGGCGCACTTCATCTGGGGCCAACGTCCTGACTTTC. It is translated as CASRETGRTSSGANVLTF.

The chain couples TRBV28 to TRBJ1-2; D unclear. The V end was cut by 4 bases, the J end by 3 bases, with 6 bases between. CDR1 and CDR2 (germline): MDHEN, SYDVKM. This CDR3 has 12 residues. CDR3 region: CASSSAYYGYTF. CDR3 DNA: TGTGCCAGCAGTTCCGCCTACTATGGCTACACCTTC.

The chain links TRBV7-9 to TRBJ2-3; D is undetermined. Germline CDR1 SEHNR, CDR2 FQNEAQ (reference sequence). This CDR3 is 14 amino acids long. The germline V and J ends were trimmed by 8 bases and 2 bases, with 14 bases remaining between them. The CDR3 sequence is CASGTQTPTDTQYF. CDR3 in DNA: TGTGCCAGCGGAACTCAGACCCCCACAGATACGCAGTATTTT.

The chain couples TRBV7-3 to TRBJ2-5; D call uncertain. The CDR3 loop spans 10 amino acids. Trimming removed 5 bases from V and 5 bases from J, with 3 bases in between. Germline assignment: CDR1 SGHTA and CDR2 FQGTGA. The CDR3 region has the DNA TGTGCCAGCAGCGGTGAGACCCAGTACTTC. Amino acid sequence: CASSGETQYF. The full variable domain, in which reference TRBV7-3 and TRBJ2-5 provide the parts outside the CDR3, is GAGVSQTPSNKVTEKGKYVELRCDPISGHTALYWYRQSLGQGPEFLIYFQGTGAADDSGLPNDRFFAVRPEGSVSTLKIQRTERGDSAVYLCASSGETQYFGPGTRLLVL.

This clone was seen once. V is TRBV7-9 and J is TRBJ2-6; D gene unclear. Trimming shortened V by 2 bases and J by 1 base, and 15 bases separated the two germline ends. Germline-derived CDR1 and CDR2 are SEHNR and FQNEAQ (reference sequence). This CDR3 is 18 amino acids long. The DNA for the CDR3 is TGTGCCAGCAGCTTAACAACGGGTCAGGCATCTGGGGCCAACGTCCTGACTTTC. Its protein is CASSLTTGQASGANVLTF.

This clone was observed once. The rearrangement links TRBV7-2 to TRBJ2-3; no firm D call. This CDR3 region has 14 residues. The V gene lost 1 base and the J gene lost 0 bases, with 5 bases spanning the gap. CDR1 and CDR2 from the germline V gene are SGHTA and FQGNSA. The CDR3 spells CASSLVPSTDTQYF. CDR3 in DNA: TGTGCCAGCAGCTTAGTTCCCAGCACAGATACGCAGTATTTT.

This chain links TRBV4-2 with TRBJ1-2; a weak D match, TRBD1 (6 bases). The CDR3 totals 17 residues. CDR1 and CDR2 from the germline V gene are LGHNA and YNFKEQ. Trimming removed 0 bases from V and 5 bases from J, with 19 bases in between. This CDR3 is CASSQDLEGGRSYGYTF. In DNA, the CDR3 is TGTGCCAGCAGCCAAGATCTTGAGGGGGGAAGGAGTTATGGCTACACCTTC.

J is TRBJ2-2 and V is TRBV5-6; the D gene is possibly TRBD1 (6 bases). This CDR3 is 17 amino acids long. CDR1 is SGHDT, CDR2 YYEEEE, per germline. Trimming left V 0 bases short and J 5 bases short, with 17 bases between. The CDR3 loop is CASSLDPDRYSTGELFF. CDR3 DNA: TGTGCCAGCAGCTTGGACCCGGACAGATATTCTACCGGGGAGCTGTTTTTT.

This sequence joins TRBV11-2 and TRBJ1-2, with 7 bases matching TRBD1. Germline lookup yields CDR1 SGHAT and CDR2 FQNNGV. The CDR3 runs to 14 residues. J lost 8 bases, V lost 5 bases, and 11 bases had no gene match. This CDR3 reads CASSITTGFAGYTF. In DNA form, the CDR3 reads TGTGCCAGCAGCATTACGACAGGGTTCGCCGGCTACACCTTC.

The chain couples TRBV5-4 to TRBJ1-1; D gene unclear. The CDR3 runs to 14 residues. Germline CDR1 and CDR2: SGHNT and YYREEE (reference sequence). Trimming took 2 bases from V and 2 from J, leaving 10 bases between them. For the CDR3, the DNA is TGTGCCAGCAGCTTTGCGGGGTATAACACTGAAGCTTTCTTT. The encoded protein is CASSFAGYNTEAFF. Together with reference TRBV5-4 and TRBJ1-1, the CDR3 gives the full variable domain: ETGVTQSPTHLIKTRGQQVTLRCSSQSGHNTVSWYQQALGQGPQFIFQYYREEENGRGNFPPRFSGLQFPNYSSELNVNALELDDSALYLCASSFAGYNTEAFFGQGTRLTVV.

This sequence joins TRBV9 and TRBJ1-1; no clear D gene. Germline values: CDR1 SGDLS, CDR2 YYNGEE. This CDR3 is built from 14 residues. V was trimmed by 0 bases and J by 3 bases, leaving 9 bases between them. The DNA of the CDR3 is TGTGCCAGCAGCGTAGGCCAGAGGGACACTGAAGCTTTCTTT. This translates into CASSVGQRDTEAFF.

The J gene is TRBJ1-6, the V gene TRBV28, with 8 positions matching TRBD1. Germline CDR1 MDHEN, CDR2 SYDVKM. The CDR3 consists of 15 residues. Unmatched junction bases numbered 7, after V lost 5 bases and J lost 7 bases. In DNA form, the CDR3 reads TGTGCCAGCAGTCCACCGGACAGGGAAAATTCACCCCTCCACTTT. Translating gives CASSPPDRENSPLHF. The full variable domain, in which reference TRBV28 and TRBJ1-6 provide the parts outside the CDR3, is DVKVTQSSRYLVKRTGEKVFLECVQDMDHENMFWYRQDPGLGLRLIYFSYDVKMKEKGDIPEGYSVSREKKERFSLILESASTNQTSMYLCASSPPDRENSPLHFGNGTRLTVT.